These T cell receptor beta chains were read from a single sample in a study of shared clonotypes between healthy human individuals. Some clones are missing from TCRdb's copy, which holds only in-frame ones; the method was immunoSEQ multiplex PCR. Among millions of clones listed, approximately 94% were seen once. The sequenced material came from naive CD8+ T cells from PBMCs. These receptors were obtained from a man aged 18 to 29 in good health. Some clones in this sample may be carry-over from other donors' samples. Both conserved end residues are part of each CDR3. The D gene is left open where the match is weak. Clone size appears in some rows only: once, few, many, or a class for an expanded clone.

cdr3_aa	cdr3_nt	clone_size	v_call	j_call	d_call
CASSVGPKVLNHEQYF	TGTGCCAGCAGCGTCGGGCCGAAGGTATTGAACCACGAGCAGTACTTC	.	TRBV9	TRBJ2-7	.
CAWSPGTGTHEQYF	TGTGCCTGGAGTCCCGGGACAGGGACCCACGAGCAGTACTTC	.	TRBV30	TRBJ2-7	TRBD1
CAAAEYPRSPPEAFF	TGTGCCGCGGCGGAGTACCCCCGCAGTCCCCCTGAAGCTTTCTTT	.	TRBV15	TRBJ1-1	.
CASSYSAVGGTDTQYF	TGTGCCAGCAGTTACTCGGCTGTGGGTGGGACAGATACGCAGTATTTT	.	TRBV6-6	TRBJ2-3	.
CASSHSLDEYEQYF	TGTGCCAGCAGTCACTCTCTCGACGAATACGAGCAGTACTTC	.	TRBV28	TRBJ2-7	.
CASSGGQGFSYEQYF	TGTGCCAGCAGCGGGGGACAGGGTTTTTCCTACGAGCAGTACTTC	once	TRBV2	TRBJ2-7	TRBD1
CASSVSGLVDEQFF	TGTGCCAGCAGCGTGTCGGGACTAGTAGATGAGCAGTTCTTC	.	TRBV9	TRBJ2-1	TRBD2
CASSEGPPGSNEKLFF	TGTGCCAGCAGTGAAGGTCCGCCGGGGTCTAATGAAAAACTGTTTTTT	.	TRBV2	TRBJ1-4	.
CASSPLDPEGYNEQFF	TGTGCCAGCTCACCTCTTGACCCCGAGGGATACAATGAGCAGTTCTTC	.	TRBV18	TRBJ2-1	.
CASSQSQGGPGYTF	TGCGCCAGCAGCCAATCCCAGGGAGGTCCTGGCTACACCTTC	.	TRBV4-3	TRBJ1-2	.
CASSLRQGYHEQFF	TGTGCCAGCAGTTTAAGACAGGGGTACCATGAGCAGTTCTTC	once	TRBV27	TRBJ2-1	TRBD1
CASSQWTGPYEQYF	TGCGCCAGCAGCCAATGGACGGGTCCCTACGAGCAGTACTTC	.	TRBV4-3	TRBJ2-7	.
CASSPPPGGVWTGELFF	TGTGCCAGCAGCCCACCCCCGGGGGGCGTTTGGACCGGGGAGCTGTTTTTT	.	TRBV7-2	TRBJ2-2	.
CASRDLSRYEQYF	TGTGCCAGCAGAGACCTTTCCAGGTACGAGCAGTACTTC	.	TRBV7-9	TRBJ2-7	.
CSVEYRKVVQNNEQFF	TGCAGCGTTGAATACCGGAAAGTCGTACAAAACAATGAGCAGTTCTTC	.	TRBV29-1	TRBJ2-1	.
CASSQPGTYATDTQYF	TGTGCCAGCAGCCAACCAGGGACATACGCCACAGATACGCAGTATTTT	.	TRBV28	TRBJ2-3	.
CASTQLAGNTGELFF	TGTGCCAGCACTCAGCTAGCGGGAAACACCGGGGAGCTGTTTTTT	.	TRBV27	TRBJ2-2	TRBD2
CASSLAEGSSYEQYF	TGTGCCAGCAGCTTGGCCGAAGGATCTTCCTACGAGCAGTACTTC	.	TRBV5-4	TRBJ2-7	.
CASSQEDPGTSGSSYNEQFF	TGCGCCAGCAGCCAAGAAGACCCCGGGACTAGCGGTTCCTCCTACAATGAGCAGTTCTTC	.	TRBV4-3	TRBJ2-1	TRBD2
CASSVGTTRADTQYF	TGTGCCAGCAGTGTCGGGACTACCCGGGCAGATACGCAGTATTTT	.	TRBV25-1	TRBJ2-3	TRBD2
CASRPPGRANEQFF	TGTGCCAGCAGACCTCCGGGACGCGCCAATGAGCAGTTCTTC	.	TRBV6-5	TRBJ2-1	.
CASRDLGTHNEQFF	TGTGCCAGTAGGGACCTCGGGACCCACAATGAGCAGTTCTTC	.	TRBV19	TRBJ2-1	.
CASSIDPPREWDNEQFF	TGTGCCAGTAGTATAGATCCCCCCCGGGAGTGGGACAATGAGCAGTTCTTC	.	TRBV19	TRBJ2-1	.
CASSTHLAGGDAGELFF	TGTGCCAGCAGCACCCACCTAGCGGGAGGGGACGCCGGGGAGCTGTTTTTT	once	TRBV9	TRBJ2-2	TRBD2
CASSLGVLTPPTEAFF	TGCGCCAGCAGCTTGGGGGTCCTTACACCCCCCACTGAAGCTTTCTTT	.	TRBV5-1	TRBJ1-1	.
CASSVVGGNTEAFF	TGTGCCAGCAGCGTAGTGGGCGGGAACACTGAAGCTTTCTTT	few	TRBV9	TRBJ1-1	.
CASSPLPGQGGWETQYF	TGTGCCAGCAGCCCCCTCCCGGGACAGGGAGGTTGGGAGACCCAGTACTTC	.	TRBV27	TRBJ2-5	TRBD1
CASSLGGLAGLSGANVLTF	TGTGCCAGCAGCTTAGGGGGACTAGCGGGATTGTCTGGGGCCAACGTCCTGACTTTC	.	TRBV7-9	TRBJ2-6	TRBD2
CASSWDRVPDTQYF	TGTGCCAGCAGTTGGGACAGGGTGCCAGATACGCAGTATTTT	.	TRBV6-5	TRBJ2-3	TRBD1
CASSPMGLAGGPDETQYF	TGCGCCAGCAGCCCCATGGGACTAGCGGGAGGGCCGGATGAGACCCAGTACTTC	once	TRBV5-1	TRBJ2-5	TRBD2
CASSQGLAGGYQETQYF	TGCGCCAGCAGCCAGGGGTTAGCGGGAGGATACCAAGAGACCCAGTACTTC	.	TRBV4-3	TRBJ2-5	TRBD2
CASAQRSSGRDEQFF	TGTGCCAGCGCCCAGAGGTCTAGCGGGAGGGATGAGCAGTTCTTC	once	TRBV7-9	TRBJ2-1	TRBD2
CASSILAGGANEQFF	TGTGCCAGCAGCATCCTAGCGGGAGGGGCAAATGAGCAGTTCTTC	.	TRBV7-3	TRBJ2-1	TRBD2
CASSQEGQGWHEQFF	TGCGCCAGCAGCCAAGAAGGGCAGGGGTGGCATGAGCAGTTCTTC	.	TRBV4-1	TRBJ2-1	.
CASSHVGAYNEQFF	TGTGCCAGCAGCCATGTGGGGGCCTACAATGAGCAGTTCTTC	.	TRBV7-9	TRBJ2-1	.
CASSPLGIPSGIESKNIQYF	TGTGCCAGCAGCCCCCTAGGGATCCCTAGCGGGATCGAATCCAAAAACATTCAGTACTTC	.	TRBV4-2	TRBJ2-4	TRBD2
CASSVPIAGGPYTGELFF	TGTGCCAGCAGCGTCCCAATAGCGGGAGGGCCATACACCGGGGAGCTGTTTTTT	.	TRBV9	TRBJ2-2	TRBD2
CASSRTSGRAGELFF	TGTGCCAGCAGCCGCACTAGCGGGAGGGCCGGGGAGCTGTTTTTT	.	TRBV7-3	TRBJ2-2	TRBD2
CASSPRAGGYNEQYF	TGTGCCAGCAGCCCCAGGGCAGGGGGCTACAACGAGCAGTACTTC	once	TRBV28	TRBJ2-7	TRBD1
CASSETLGIREAQHF	TGTGCCAGCAGTGAAACGTTAGGGATTCGGGAGGCCCAGCATTTT	.	TRBV2	TRBJ1-5	.
CASSIAPGTGYEQYF	TGTGCCAGCAGCATCGCCCCCGGGACAGGATACGAGCAGTACTTC	.	TRBV7-8	TRBJ2-7	TRBD1
CASGDNEQFF	TGTGCCAGCGGGGACAATGAGCAGTTCTTC	.	TRBV27	TRBJ2-1	.
CASSQGSGQPLSGNTIYF	TGCGCCAGCAGCCAAGGGTCCGGACAACCTCTCTCTGGAAACACCATATATTTT	.	TRBV4-1	TRBJ1-3	.
CASSELADYEQYF	TGTGCCAGCAGCGAACTAGCGGATTACGAGCAGTACTTC	.	TRBV11-3	TRBJ2-7	TRBD2
CASSLGQDTQYF	TGTGCCAGCAGCTTGGGGCAAGATACGCAGTATTTT	.	TRBV5-4	TRBJ2-3	.
CASSFQLRRATEAFF	TGTGCCAGCAGTTTTCAGCTCAGGAGGGCCACTGAAGCTTTCTTT	.	TRBV28	TRBJ1-1	.
CASSPTKVSGELFF	TGTGCCAGCAGCCCTACTAAGGTTTCCGGGGAGCTGTTTTTT	few	TRBV4-2	TRBJ2-2	.
CSVDMGTRRPSEQYF	TGCAGCGTTGATATGGGTACCCGACGGCCTAGCGAGCAGTACTTC	.	TRBV29-1	TRBJ2-7	.